This TCR beta chain derives from a study of T-cell memory formation after mild COVID-19 (dated by TCRdb to the early 2020s). At the level of the whole study: Most TCR sequence clusters were specific to one of the two donors. Longitudinal TCRalpha and TCRbeta repertoire sequencing tracked T-cell clones expanding and contracting after mild COVID-19 in a couple of donors. Two young, previously healthy adult volunteers made up the cohort, one male and one female. Study-level results and caveats: The study covered only two mild cases, and larger cohorts including severe cases with pre-infection samples were considered necessary. From day 15 to 85, contracting clones showed balanced CD4/CD8 phenotypes, whereas a second wave of clones that expanded from day 15 to 37 leaned towards CD4+. Some responding clones were detected in pre-infection memory, which suggested that pre-existing cross-reactive memory T cells had joined the SARS-CoV-2 response. SARS-CoV-2 specificity was not confirmed for the second-wave clones peaking on day 37. Contracting CD4+ clones were found mainly in CM and EM memory subsets, while CD8+ clones were enriched in EMRA.

From its cysteine to its phenylalanine, the CDR3 spans 13 amino acids. Left in the record is the CDR3 DNA by itself, 39 bases read in frame from the first base. The germline V gene provides CDR1 MNHEY and CDR2 SVGEGT. Trimming costs V 4 bases and J 4 bases, and their ends lie 10 bases apart. With regard to this clonotype: There is no known antigen for this receptor. No clone much larger than this one lies a single base away; base qualities are absent.

Instrument used: Illumina NovaSeq 6000. Using 5'RACE with constant-segment primers, TCRalpha and TCRbeta cDNA libraries were constructed, with sample barcodes and unique molecular identifiers added in the process. Trizol reagent was used to extract RNA from every sample. Library amplification was performed in two PCR steps, and a second sample barcode and Illumina TruSeq adapters were introduced in the second step. Sequencing of the libraries was done on an Illumina NovaSeq, producing 2 x 150 bp paired-end reads. From the authors' description of their analysis: Demultiplexing of reads and collapsing into UMI-guided consensus sequences were performed with migec v1.2.7. Using mixcr v2.1.11, UMI consensuses were aligned to TRA and TRB V and J templates and then assembled into clonotypes. Clonotypes were classified as expanded or contracted when called significant by both edgeR and NoisET, with noise models trained on biological replicates. For edgeR calls, the cutoffs were a false discovery rate-adjusted p below 0.01 and a log2 fold-change threshold of 1. PCA with hierarchical clustering of max-normalized trajectories of the 1000 most abundant clonotypes was used as exploratory dynamics analysis. Separately sequenced CD4+ and CD8+ repertoires were used to assign a CD4 or CD8 phenotype to each responding clone. Using fastp at Q25 and MiXCR, TCRdb reprocessed the public reads and kept productive beta chains. Rows with one shared CDR3 protein collapse into an entry with the most common genes and DNA. The V and J calls here are based on TCRdb, not the publication. The table for this sample lists 250,000 to 350,000 distinct CDR3 sequences; roughly 17% of them were counted only once. Of the sample, approximately 25% is held by the ten largest clones.

Ficoll-Paque density gradient centrifugation was the method used to isolate PBMCs. The clonotype was recovered from a man aged 18 to 30 who had mild COVID-19 (a few samples of this study predate the infection). The sample titles of this study are shuffled in the database, so cell type and time point are left out; the donor was told from shared clones. The V gene is TRBV6-2 or TRBV6-3 and the J gene is TRBJ1-2, with the D gene not clear enough to name. The sequenced material came from PBMCs or a T cell subset sorted from them (not recorded which). In nucleotides, the sequence is TGTGCCAGCAGTTCGCCCGGGAGCTATGGCTACACCTTC. This is translated as CASSSPGSYGYTF.